This T cell receptor (beta chain) was sequenced during a study of blood T cell repertoires in COVID-19. On the study more broadly: Donors in the United States, Italy and Spain gave samples during acute or convalescent COVID-19. PBMCs, B-cell-depleted T cells, or T cells were the source of the cDNA or gDNA that made up the material.

In the authors' workflow: Quantification of nucleated cells was approximated via reference gene primer amplification. Clones were sequenced by immunoSEQ multiplex PCR, and TCRdb holds only the in-frame ones, with some missing. V and J calls and clone size are given by that table; D and trimming were obtained from the DNA. The sample carries some 48,000 clones, around 80% recorded once. This CDR3 comprises 16 residues. With V trimmed by 5 bases and J by 7 bases, 9 bases remained unmatched. Per the germline V gene, CDR1 is SGDLS and CDR2 is YYNGEE. The chain employs TRBV9 and TRBJ2-1; 13 bases line up with TRBD2. The clonotype was recovered from a human donor in a cohort sampled during active COVID-19. Sequencing input: peripheral blood. DNA of the CDR3: TGTGCCAGCAGTCTAAAATCGGGACTAGCGGGAAATGAGCAGTTCTTC. Encoded protein: CASSLKSGLAGNEQFF.